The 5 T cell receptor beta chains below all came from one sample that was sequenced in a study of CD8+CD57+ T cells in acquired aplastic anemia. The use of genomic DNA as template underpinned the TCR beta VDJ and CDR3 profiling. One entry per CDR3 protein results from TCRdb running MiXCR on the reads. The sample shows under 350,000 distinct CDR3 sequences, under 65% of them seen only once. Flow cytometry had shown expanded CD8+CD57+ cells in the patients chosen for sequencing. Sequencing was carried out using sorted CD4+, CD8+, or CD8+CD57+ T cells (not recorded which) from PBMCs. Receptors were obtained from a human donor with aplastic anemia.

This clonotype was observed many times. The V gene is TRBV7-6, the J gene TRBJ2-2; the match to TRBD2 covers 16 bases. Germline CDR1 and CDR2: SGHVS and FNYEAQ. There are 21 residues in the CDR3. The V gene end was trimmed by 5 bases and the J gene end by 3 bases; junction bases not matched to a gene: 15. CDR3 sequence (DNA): TGTGCCAGCAGCATAACCCCCGGGACTAGCGGGGGGGAGTTGGACACCGGGGAGCTGTTTTTT. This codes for CASSITPGTSGGELDTGELFF.

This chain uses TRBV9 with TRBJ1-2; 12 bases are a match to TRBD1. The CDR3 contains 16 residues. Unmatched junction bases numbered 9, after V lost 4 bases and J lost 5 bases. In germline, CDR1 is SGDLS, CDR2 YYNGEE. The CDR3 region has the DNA TGTGCCAGCAGCCTGGAGGGGACAGGGGGCGTTTATGGCTACACCTTC. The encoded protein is CASSLEGTGGVYGYTF. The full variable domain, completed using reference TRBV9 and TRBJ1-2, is DSGVTQTPKHLITATGQRVTLRCSPRSGDLSVYWYQQSLDQGLQFLIQYYNGEERAKGNILERFSAQQFPDLHSELNLSSLELGDSALYFCASSLEGTGGVYGYTFGSGTRLTVV.

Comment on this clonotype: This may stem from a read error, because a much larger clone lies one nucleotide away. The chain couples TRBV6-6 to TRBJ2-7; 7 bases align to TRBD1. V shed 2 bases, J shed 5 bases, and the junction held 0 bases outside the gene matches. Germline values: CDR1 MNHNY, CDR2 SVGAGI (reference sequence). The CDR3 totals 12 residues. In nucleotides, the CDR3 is TGTGCCAGCAGTTACACAGGGGACGAGCAGTACTTC. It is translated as CASSYTGDEQYF.

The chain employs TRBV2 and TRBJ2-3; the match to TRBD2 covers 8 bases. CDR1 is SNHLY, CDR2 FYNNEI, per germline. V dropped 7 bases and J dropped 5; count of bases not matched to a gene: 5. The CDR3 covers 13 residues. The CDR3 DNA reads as TGTGCCAGCACCGGGGGGGTCGGAGATACGCAGTATTTT. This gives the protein CASTGGVGDTQYF.

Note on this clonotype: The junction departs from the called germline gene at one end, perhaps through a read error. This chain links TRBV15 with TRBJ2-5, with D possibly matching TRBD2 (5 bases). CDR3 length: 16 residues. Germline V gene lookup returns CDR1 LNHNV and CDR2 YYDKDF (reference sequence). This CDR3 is CATSRVRGFNKENQYF. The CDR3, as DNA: TGTGCCACCAGCAGAGTCCGGGGATTTAACAAAGAGAACCAGTACTTC. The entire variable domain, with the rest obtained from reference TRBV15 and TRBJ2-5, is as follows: DAMVIQNPRYQVTQFGKPVTLSCSQTLNHNVMYWYQQKSSQAPKLLFHYYDKDFNNEADTPDNFQSRRPNTSFCFLDIRSPGLGDTAMYLCATSRVRGFNKENQYFGPGTRLLVL.